A single sample gave rise to the 9 T cell receptor beta chains below, sequenced in a study of T-cell reconstitution after alpha-beta-depleted transplantation in children (dated by TCRdb to the mid-2010s). The library came from PCR. The data were produced on an Illumina HiSeq 2500. To normalize quantification of the TCRbeta repertoire, the TCR libraries were built with molecular barcoding that relied on unique molecular identifiers. In-frame beta chains were kept once TCRdb had trimmed the public reads at Q25 with fastp and called clones with MiXCR. Records with the same CDR3 protein are collapsed into one entry carrying the most frequent genes and DNA. Here the sample has about 170,000 distinct CDR3 sequences; 11% occur a single time. The ten largest clones capture less than 15% of the sample. Reading the label with the study, this specimen's treatment or condition is: allogeneic hematopoietic cell transplantation with graft depleted of TCRalphabeta T cells and CD19 B cells.

This specimen consisted of PBMCs, obtained before TCRalphabeta/CD19-depleted stem cell transplant. The receptors derive from a boy younger than 10 with acute myeloid leukemia, due to receive a stem cell transplant.

This clonotype appeared many times. The rearrangement links TRBV12-3 or TRBV12-4 to TRBJ1-3; weak D call: TRBD1 (5 bases). Trimming took 6 bases from V and 3 from J, leaving 12 bases between them. The CDR3 length is 14 residues. The CDR3: CASRGGDLGNTIYF. The CDR3 DNA sequence: TGTGCCAGCAGGGGCGGGGACCTTGGAAACACCATATATTTT.

This clonotype has at least ten counts. Compared with germline, one end of the junction differs, possibly owing to a read error. The rearrangement links TRBV13 to TRBJ2-3; 8 bases are a match to TRBD2. The length of the CDR3 is 16 residues. Germline CDR1 reads PRHDT; CDR2 reads FYEKMQ (reference sequence). This CDR3 is CAISLVAGGAADTQYF. The CDR3, as DNA: TGTGCCATCAGCTTAGTGGCGGGAGGAGCCGCAGATACGCAGTATTTT.

The table lists this clonotype with many counts. The chain links TRBV20-1 to TRBJ2-2; TRBD1 agrees at 8 bases. Germline lookup yields CDR1 DFQATT and CDR2 SNEGSKA (reference sequence). The CDR3 sequence is 14 residues long. The V gene end was trimmed by 6 bases and the J gene end by 2 bases; junction bases not matched to a gene: 5. The CDR3 nucleotides are TGCAGTGCCCCGGACAGGGCTAACACCGGGGAGCTGTTTTTT. As protein: CSAPDRANTGELFF.

This clonotype showed up many times. The chain carries TRBV27 and TRBJ2-2; D remains unclear. CDR3 size: 13 residues. The germline gives CDR1 MNHEY, CDR2 SMNVEV (reference sequence). Trimming took off 2 bases at V and 5 bases at J, with 6 bases between the two ends. CDR3 nucleotide sequence: TGTGCCAGCAGTTTAGAGGTTACCGGGGAGCTGTTTTTT. Protein: CASSLEVTGELFF.

This clonotype was detected many times. The chain employs TRBV3-1 and TRBJ2-2, with a weak D call TRBD2 (5 bases). CDR3 length equals 15 residues. In germline, CDR1 is LGHDT, CDR2 YNNKEL (reference sequence). The V and J ends lost 4 bases and 6 bases respectively, with 15 bases between them. CDR3 protein: CASSPARPGSGELFF. The CDR3 nucleotides are TGTGCCAGCAGCCCAGCGAGGCCGGGGTCCGGGGAGCTGTTTTTT.

This clonotype was detected ten times or more. This chain connects TRBV28 to TRBJ1-2, with D maybe TRBD1 (5 bases). Germline CDR1 is MDHEN and CDR2 is SYDVKM. This CDR3 has 12 amino acids. Trimming took off 7 bases at V and 4 bases at J, with 10 bases between the two ends. This CDR3 is CASTWGSYGYTF. CDR3 nucleotide sequence: TGTGCCAGCACGTGGGGGAGCTATGGCTACACCTTC.

In this sample, this clonotype turned up many times. V usage is TRBV29-1 and J usage is TRBJ2-7; D unresolved. The CDR3 has 11 amino acids. Trimming shortened V by 6 bases and J by 1 base, and 7 bases separated the two germline ends. Germline CDR1 reads SQVTM; CDR2 reads ANQGSEA. This CDR3 reads CSVRVSYEQYF. The CDR3 DNA is TGCAGCGTAAGGGTATCCTACGAGCAGTACTTC.

The chain recombines TRBV6-1 with TRBJ1-4; 7 nucleotides align to TRBD1. Germline loops: CDR1 MNHNS, CDR2 SASEGT. V lost 0 bases to trimming and J lost 5 bases; unmatched junction nucleotides: 3. The CDR3 is 15 amino acids. The DNA of the CDR3 is TGTGCCAGCAGTGAAGCGGGACAGCCAAATGAAAAACTGTTTTTT. Its translation is CASSEAGQPNEKLFF.

The table lists this clonotype with many counts. Mismatch with germline at one junction end may stem from a read error. CDR3 DNA: TGTGCCAGCAGTCAAGCCGGGACAGTTAATTCACCCCTCCACTTT. Protein: CASSQAGTVNSPLHF. The chain links TRBV3-1 to TRBJ1-6, with 7 positions matching TRBD1. This CDR3 spans 15 amino acids. The germline gives CDR1 LGHDT, CDR2 YNNKEL (reference sequence).